The source of this T cell receptor beta chain is a study of blood T cell repertoires in COVID-19. The V gene's germline CDR1 is SNHLY and CDR2 FYNNEI. The CDR3 runs 12 residues. V was cut by 8 bases and J by 4 bases, with 11 bases left in between. Some clones are missing from TCRdb's copy, which holds only in-frame ones; the method was immunoSEQ multiplex PCR. The sample lists 140,000 or so clones, roughly 85% seen once, with less than 3% in the top ten. The TCR originated in a man over 45 with acute or convalescent COVID-19. The chain links TRBV2 to TRBJ1-2; no firm D call. The sample was peripheral blood. The chain's CDR3 is CASSADFYGYTF. For the CDR3, the DNA is TGTGCCAGCTCCGCCGACTTCTATGGCTACACCTTC.